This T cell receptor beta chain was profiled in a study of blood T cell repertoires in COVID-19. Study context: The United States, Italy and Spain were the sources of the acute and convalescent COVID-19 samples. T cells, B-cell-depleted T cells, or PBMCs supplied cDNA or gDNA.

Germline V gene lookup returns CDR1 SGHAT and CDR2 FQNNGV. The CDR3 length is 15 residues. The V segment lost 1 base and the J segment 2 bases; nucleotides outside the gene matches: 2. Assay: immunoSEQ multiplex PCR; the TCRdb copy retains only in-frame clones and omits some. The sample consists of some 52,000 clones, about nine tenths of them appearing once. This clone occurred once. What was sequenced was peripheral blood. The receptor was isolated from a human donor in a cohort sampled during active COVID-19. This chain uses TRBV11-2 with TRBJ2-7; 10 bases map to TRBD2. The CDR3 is CASSLASGSTYEQYF. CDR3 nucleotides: TGTGCCAGCAGCTTAGCTAGCGGGAGTACCTACGAGCAGTACTTC.